Each of the 19 T cell receptor beta chains below was sequenced from the same sample in a study of early T cells in non-severe SARS-CoV-2 infection. TCRdb recomputed calls from the 5' RACE reads with MiXCR, one row per CDR3 protein. Of about 80,000 distinct CDR3 sequences detected, about 12% appear once; the ten largest clones hold over 2.5%. Sequencing was done on a sample of whole blood. The receptors originated from an adult who was a healthcare worker with PCR-confirmed SARS-CoV-2 infection or an uninfected control (not recorded which).

This clonotype was counted at least ten times. The germline gene is not matched at one end of the junction; a read error may be the cause. The chain is built from TRBV12-3 or TRBV12-4 and TRBJ2-3; 9 bases are a match to TRBD2. This CDR3 has 14 residues. The CDR3 region has the DNA TGTGCCAGCAGATTAGCGGGAGCTGTGGATACGCAGTATTTT. Its protein is CASRLAGAVDTQYF.

V gene TRBV18 combines with J gene TRBJ1-1; D gene ambiguous. The V end was cut by 1 base, the J end by 5 bases, with 11 bases between. CDR1 KGHSH and CDR2 LQKENI come from the germline V gene. The CDR3 has 14 residues. Here the CDR3 DNA reads TGTGCCAGCTCACCACAAGGACCCTTTACTGAAGCTTTCTTT. It encodes CASSPQGPFTEAFF.

This clonotype was seen only a few times. This CDR3 is CASSAGRDTEAFF. Here the CDR3 DNA reads TGTGCCAGCAGTGCGGGACGGGACACTGAAGCTTTCTTT. The rearrangement links TRBV6-1 to TRBJ1-1; D perhaps matches TRBD1 (5 bases). The CDR3 contains 13 residues. Germline lookup yields CDR1 MNHNS and CDR2 SASEGT. Trimming pared 4 bases from V and 3 bases from J, leaving 9 bases between.

This clonotype was observed a few times. The chain couples TRBV14 to TRBJ1-3; D might be TRBD1 (5 bases). V was shortened by 1 base and J by 0 bases, with 10 bases between the two germline ends. Germline assignment: CDR1 SGHDN and CDR2 FVKESK. The CDR3 covers 16 residues. CDR3 DNA: TGTGCCAGCAGCCAAGGGCAGGGACTCTCTGGAAACACCATATATTTT. Protein sequence: CASSQGQGLSGNTIYF.

The chain combines TRBV6-5 with TRBJ1-5, with 7 bases that match TRBD1. CDR1 and CDR2 from the germline V gene are MNHEY and SVGAGI. After removal of 6 bases from V and 5 bases from J, the junction contained 10 bases not matched to a gene. The CDR3 totals 15 residues. CDR3 DNA: TGTGCCAGCAGGCCCGGGACAGCCACCGATCAGCCCCAGCATTTT. Translated, it gives CASRPGTATDQPQHF.

This clonotype appeared a few times. V usage is TRBV29-1 and J usage is TRBJ2-3; D call uncertain. Germline CDR1 SQVTM, CDR2 ANQGSEA. V was pared by 0 bases and J by 2 bases, with 15 bases between. CDR3 length: 16 amino acids. The CDR3 sequence is CSVEDPKTVYTDTQYF. CDR3 sequence (DNA): TGCAGCGTTGAAGATCCGAAGACGGTTTACACAGATACGCAGTATTTT.

This clonotype showed up just a few times. One end of the junction fails to match germline, which may point to a read error. The chain combines TRBV11-2 with TRBJ2-3; no firm D call. This CDR3 has 12 residues. Germline CDR1 and CDR2: SGHAT and FQNNGV. CDR3 region: CASSHGRYQQDF. Here the CDR3 DNA reads TGTGCCAGCAGCCACGGACGCTACCAGCAGGATTTT.

This clonotype has at least ten counts. The chain has TRBV12-3 or TRBV12-4 and TRBJ2-3; tentative D call: TRBD1 (6 bases). The CDR3 sequence is 13 residues long. The V and J ends lost 8 bases and 0 bases respectively, with 9 bases between them. CDR3 in DNA: TGTGCCAGCCGACAGGCTAGCACAGATACGCAGTATTTT. Translation: CASRQASTDTQYF.

This clonotype appeared a few times. CDR3 sequence reads: CSVHVLTDTQYF. The CDR3 DNA sequence: TGCAGTGTTCACGTTTTGACAGATACGCAGTATTTT. The chain is built from TRBV20-1 and TRBJ2-3; D gene ambiguous. Trimming removed 7 bases from V and 3 bases from J, with 11 bases in between. The germline gives CDR1 DFQATT, CDR2 SNEGSKA (reference sequence). The CDR3 has 12 residues.

The sample holds many counts of this clonotype. J is TRBJ1-5 and V is TRBV12-3 or TRBV12-4, with D maybe TRBD1 (6 bases). The CDR3 sequence is 14 residues long. Deletions cut 5 bases from V and 3 bases from J, with 11 bases between. The CDR3 bases are TGTGCCAGCAGTCCCGACAGGCTCAATCAGCCCCAGCATTTT. This sequence encodes CASSPDRLNQPQHF.

This clonotype was seen more than once but under ten times. The chain has TRBV11-1 and TRBJ2-1; perhaps TRBD2 as D (6 bases). Looked up from germline, CDR1 is SGHAT and CDR2 is FQDESV (reference sequence). V was trimmed by 6 bases and J by 7 bases, leaving 13 bases between them. This CDR3 comprises 13 residues. CDR3 DNA sequence: TGTGCCAGCAGAAGGGATGGGGGGAATGAGCAGTTCTTC. As protein: CASRRDGGNEQFF.

This clonotype came up a few times. V is TRBV3-1 and J is TRBJ2-5, with 7 bases fitting TRBD1. Germline V gives CDR1 LGHDT, CDR2 YNNKEL (reference sequence). Unmatched junction bases numbered 4, after V lost 4 bases and J lost 2 bases. CDR3 size: 14 residues. As DNA, the CDR3 is TGTGCCAGCAGCCTGGGACAGCTTCAAGAGACCCAGTACTTC. This translates into CASSLGQLQETQYF.

The chain links TRBV11-3 to TRBJ2-1, with TRBD2 matching 9 bases. J lost 5 bases, V lost 4 bases, and 6 bases had no gene match. From germline, CDR1 is SGHNT and CDR2 YENEEA. The CDR3 runs 15 residues. CDR3 region: CASSSEGLADNEQFF. The DNA for the CDR3 is TGTGCCAGCAGCTCCGAGGGACTAGCAGACAATGAGCAGTTCTTC.

This clonotype was found a few times. The chain carries TRBV11-3 and TRBJ1-6; unclear D gene. The CDR3 contains 13 residues. Trimming cost V 6 bases and J 10 bases, with 13 bases left between them. Germline loops: CDR1 SGHNT, CDR2 YENEEA. The CDR3 sequence: CASSSEGWSPLHF. CDR3 DNA: TGTGCCAGCAGTTCGGAGGGTTGGTCACCCCTCCACTTT.

The sample holds one count of this clonotype. The chain links TRBV5-5 to TRBJ2-1; 14 positions match TRBD2. Germline V gene data show CDR1 as SGHKS and CDR2 as YYEKEE (reference sequence). CDR3 length: 15 amino acids. The ends lost 3 bases at V and 10 bases at J; junction bases unmatched: 6. Here the CDR3 reads CASSWGLAGEREQFF. The CDR3 nucleotides are TGTGCCAGCAGCTGGGGACTAGCGGGAGAGAGGGAGCAGTTCTTC.

The sample holds many counts of this clonotype. The chain combines TRBV27 with TRBJ1-6; TRBD1 matches at 7 bases. The V segment lost 4 bases and the J segment 7 bases; nucleotides outside the gene matches: 7. Germline V gene sequence: CDR1 MNHEY, CDR2 SMNVEV (reference sequence). The CDR3 totals 15 residues. The CDR3 region is CASSYPDRKNSPLHF. CDR3 sequence (DNA): TGTGCCAGCAGTTACCCGGACAGGAAAAATTCACCCCTCCACTTT.

This clonotype was counted a few times. The chain carries TRBV5-1 and TRBJ1-1; D call uncertain. The CDR3 sequence is 14 residues long. Germline V gives CDR1 SGHRS, CDR2 YFSETQ. V gave up 0 bases and J gave up 2 bases, with 8 bases separating them. The CDR3: CASSLAAANTEAFF. The DNA for the CDR3 is TGCGCCAGCAGCTTGGCGGCGGCAAACACTGAAGCTTTCTTT.

This clonotype showed up many times. The chain joins TRBV7-9 to TRBJ2-1, with D maybe TRBD1 (6 bases). Trimming removed 1 base at V and 0 bases at J, with 7 bases between. The CDR3 spans 15 residues. Germline V gene sequence: CDR1 SEHNR, CDR2 FQNEAQ (reference sequence). As DNA, the CDR3 is TGTGCCAGCAGCTTAGACAGGGTCTCCTACAATGAGCAGTTCTTC. Translating gives CASSLDRVSYNEQFF.

In this sample, this clonotype turned up many times. The chain carries TRBV18 and TRBJ2-3; 11 bases map to TRBD2. V lost 8 bases and J lost 6; bases outside the gene matches: 7. The CDR3 sequence is 14 residues long. Germline CDR1 reads KGHSH; CDR2 reads LQKENI. As DNA, the CDR3 is TGTGCCAGCCTTCTAGCGGGGGGTCCCGATACGCAGTATTTT. It is translated as CASLLAGGPDTQYF.